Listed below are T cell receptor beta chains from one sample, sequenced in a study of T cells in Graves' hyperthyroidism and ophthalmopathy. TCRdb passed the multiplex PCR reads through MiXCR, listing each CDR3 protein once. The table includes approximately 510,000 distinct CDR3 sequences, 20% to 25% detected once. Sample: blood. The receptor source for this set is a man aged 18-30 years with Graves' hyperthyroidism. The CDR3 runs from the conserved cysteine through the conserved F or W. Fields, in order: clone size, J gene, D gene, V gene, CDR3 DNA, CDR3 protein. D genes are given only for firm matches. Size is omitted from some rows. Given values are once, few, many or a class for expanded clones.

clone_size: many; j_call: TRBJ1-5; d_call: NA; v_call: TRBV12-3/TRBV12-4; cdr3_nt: TGTGCCAGCAGCCAGGGGCTTTGGGGCAATCAGCCCCAGCATTTT; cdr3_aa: CASSQGLWGNQPQHF
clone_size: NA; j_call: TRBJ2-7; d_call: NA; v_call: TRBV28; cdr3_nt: TGTGCCAGCAGTGTATCCGGCTCCTACGAGCAGTACTTC; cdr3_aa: CASSVSGSYEQYF
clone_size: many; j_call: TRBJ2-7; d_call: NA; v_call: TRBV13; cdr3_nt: TGTGCCAGCAGCTTACGGGTTAGACGCGACGAGCAGTACTTC; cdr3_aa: CASSLRVRRDEQYF
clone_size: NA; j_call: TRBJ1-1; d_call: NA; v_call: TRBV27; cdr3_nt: TGTGCCAGCTGCCCGGGCTCCAACACTGAAGCTTTCTTT; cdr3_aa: CASCPGSNTEAFF
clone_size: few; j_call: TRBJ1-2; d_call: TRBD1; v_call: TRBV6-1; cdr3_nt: TGTGCCATCAGTGAAGCCACAGGGGGCATTGATGGCTACACCTTC; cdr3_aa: CAISEATGGIDGYTF
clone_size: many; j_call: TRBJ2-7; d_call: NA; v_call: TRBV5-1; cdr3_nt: TGCGCCAGCAGCTTTTCGGGGGAAGGCTACGAGCAGTACTTC; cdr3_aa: CASSFSGEGYEQYF
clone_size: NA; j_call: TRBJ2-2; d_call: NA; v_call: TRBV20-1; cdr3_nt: TGCAGTGCCTCCTGGGGGGCGCAAGGTCTCGGGGAGCTGTTTTTT; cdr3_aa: CSASWGAQGLGELFF
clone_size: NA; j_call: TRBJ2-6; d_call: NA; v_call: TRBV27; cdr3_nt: TGTGCCAGCAGTTTTCGGCGATTCTCTGGGGCCAACGTCCTGACTTTC; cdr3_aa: CASSFRRFSGANVLTF
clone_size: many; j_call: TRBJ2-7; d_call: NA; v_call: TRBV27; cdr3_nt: TGTGCCAGCAGTCCCGCCCGCGCTGACGAGCAGTACTTC; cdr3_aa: CASSPARADEQYF
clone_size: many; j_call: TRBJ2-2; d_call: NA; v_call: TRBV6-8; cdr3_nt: TGTGCCAGCAGTCGGGGAGCGAACACCGGGGAGCTGTTTTTT; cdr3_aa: CASSRGANTGELFF
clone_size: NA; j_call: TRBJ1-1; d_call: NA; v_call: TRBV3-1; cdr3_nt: TGTGCCAGCAGCCAAGATATGAGACCGAACACTGAAGCTTTCTTT; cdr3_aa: CASSQDMRPNTEAFF
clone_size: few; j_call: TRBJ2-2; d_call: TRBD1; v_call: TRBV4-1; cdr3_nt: TGCGCCAGCAGCCGACTTACCGGGACAGGGGTTGACGGGGAGCTGTTTTTT; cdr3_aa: CASSRLTGTGVDGELFF
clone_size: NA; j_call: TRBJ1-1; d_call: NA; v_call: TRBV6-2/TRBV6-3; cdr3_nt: TGTGCCAGCAGGGAGTTCGTTAACGCTGAAGCTTTCTTT; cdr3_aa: CASREFVNAEAFF
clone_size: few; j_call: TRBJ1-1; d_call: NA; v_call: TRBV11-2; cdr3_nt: TGTGCCAGCAGCAGCCTCGTGGGCATGAACACTGAAGCTTTCTTT; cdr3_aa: CASSSLVGMNTEAFF
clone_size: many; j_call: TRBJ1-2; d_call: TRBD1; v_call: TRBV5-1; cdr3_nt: TGCGCCAGCAGCCTCAGGACAGGGGGCGTGTATGGCTACACCTTC; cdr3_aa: CASSLRTGGVYGYTF
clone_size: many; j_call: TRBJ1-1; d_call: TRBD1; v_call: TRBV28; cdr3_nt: TGTGCCAGCAGTCCACCAGGGGGACTGAACACTGAAGCTTTCTTT; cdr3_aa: CASSPPGGLNTEAFF
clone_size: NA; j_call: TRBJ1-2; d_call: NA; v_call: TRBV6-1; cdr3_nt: TGTGCCAGCACCAACCGGGGGGCGCTCATTTTTGGCTACACCTTC; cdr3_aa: CASTNRGALIFGYTF
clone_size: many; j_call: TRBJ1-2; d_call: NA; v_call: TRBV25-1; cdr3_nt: TGTGCCAGCAGTGAATATGAGGGGGACTATGGCTACACCTTC; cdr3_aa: CASSEYEGDYGYTF
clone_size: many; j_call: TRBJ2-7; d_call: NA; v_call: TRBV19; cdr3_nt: TGTGCCAGTAGTACCGACGACAGCATCTACGAGCAGTACTTC; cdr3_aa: CASSTDDSIYEQYF
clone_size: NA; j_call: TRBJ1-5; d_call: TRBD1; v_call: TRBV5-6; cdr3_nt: TGTGCCAGCAGCTTGAGTATGACAGGGGGCCTGAGCAATCAGCCCCAGCATTTT; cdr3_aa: CASSLSMTGGLSNQPQHF
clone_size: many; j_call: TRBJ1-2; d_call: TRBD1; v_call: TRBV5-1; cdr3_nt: TGCGCCAGCAGCGACGTACCCGGGACAGGGTTATTTGGCTACACCTTC; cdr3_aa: CASSDVPGTGLFGYTF
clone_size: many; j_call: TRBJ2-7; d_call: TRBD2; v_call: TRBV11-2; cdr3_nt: TGTGCCAGCAGCTTAGGCGGGGGGATCGGCTACGAGCAGTACTTC; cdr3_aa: CASSLGGGIGYEQYF
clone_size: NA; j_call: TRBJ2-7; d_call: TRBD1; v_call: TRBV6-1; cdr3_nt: TGTGCCAGCTGCACAGGGACAGGGATAACCTACGAGCAGTACTTC; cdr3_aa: CASCTGTGITYEQYF
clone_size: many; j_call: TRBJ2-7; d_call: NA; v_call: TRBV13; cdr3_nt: TGTGCCAGCAGCTTAGAGGGAAGAGGCGAGCAGTACTTC; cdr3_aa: CASSLEGRGEQYF
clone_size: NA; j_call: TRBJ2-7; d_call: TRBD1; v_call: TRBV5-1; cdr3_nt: TGCGCCAGCAGCCACAGCTCCGGGACAGTCTCCTACGAGCAGTACTTC; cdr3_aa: CASSHSSGTVSYEQYF
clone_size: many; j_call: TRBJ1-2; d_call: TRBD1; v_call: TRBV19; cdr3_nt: TGTGCCAGTCAGGACAGGAACTATGGCTACACCTTC; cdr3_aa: CASQDRNYGYTF
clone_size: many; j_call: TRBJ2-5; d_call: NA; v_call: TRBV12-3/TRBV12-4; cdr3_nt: TGTGCCAGCAGTTTACAGTGGGATCAGGGGGAGACCCAGTACTTC; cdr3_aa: CASSLQWDQGETQYF
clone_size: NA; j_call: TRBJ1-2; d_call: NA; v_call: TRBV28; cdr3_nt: TGTGCCAGCACTCCCGTGGGCTATGGCTACACCTTC; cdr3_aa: CASTPVGYGYTF
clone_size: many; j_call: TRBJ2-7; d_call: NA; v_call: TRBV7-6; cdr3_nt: TGTGCCAGCAGCTTAGCGGACAGATACGAGCAGTACTTC; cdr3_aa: CASSLADRYEQYF
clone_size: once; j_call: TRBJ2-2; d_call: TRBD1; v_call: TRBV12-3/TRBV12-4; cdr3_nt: TGTGCCAGCAGCCTCGCCGACAGGGTGGTCGGGGAGCTGTTTTTT; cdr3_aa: CASSLADRVVGELFF
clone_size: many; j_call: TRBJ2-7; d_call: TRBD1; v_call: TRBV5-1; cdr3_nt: TGCGCCAGCAGCCGGGCAGCAGGGGGCGGGTACGAGCAGTACTTC; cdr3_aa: CASSRAAGGGYEQYF
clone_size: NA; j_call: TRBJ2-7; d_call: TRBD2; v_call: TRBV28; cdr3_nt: TGTGCCAGCAGGGGGACTAGCGAGGCCTACGAGCAGTACTTC; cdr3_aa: CASRGTSEAYEQYF
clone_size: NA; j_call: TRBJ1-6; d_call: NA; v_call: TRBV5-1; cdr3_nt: TGCGCCAGCAGCTTGGACAGTCGATCACCCCTCCACTTT; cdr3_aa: CASSLDSRSPLHF
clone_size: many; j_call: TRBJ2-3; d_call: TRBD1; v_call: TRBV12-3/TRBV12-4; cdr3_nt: TGTGCCAGCAGTTTATTTGGACAGGGGGATGATACGCAGTATTTT; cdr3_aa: CASSLFGQGDDTQYF
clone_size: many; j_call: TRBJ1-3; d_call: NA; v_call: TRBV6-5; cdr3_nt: TGTGCCAGCAGTTACGGGGCAGTAGGAGGGAACACCATATATTTT; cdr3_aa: CASSYGAVGGNTIYF
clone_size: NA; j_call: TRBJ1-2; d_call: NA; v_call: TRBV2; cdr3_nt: TGTGCCAGCAGTTACAGTGCGGGACGGGGCGGCAACTATGGCTACACCTTC; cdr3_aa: CASSYSAGRGGNYGYTF
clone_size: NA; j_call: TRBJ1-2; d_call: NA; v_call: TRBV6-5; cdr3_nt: TGTGCCAGCAGTTACTCGAAGGCAGCCTTCTATGGCTACACCTTC; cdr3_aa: CASSYSKAAFYGYTF
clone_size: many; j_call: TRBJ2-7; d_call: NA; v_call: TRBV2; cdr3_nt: TGTGCCAGCAGTGAACAGTCCCCCTACGAGCAGTACTTC; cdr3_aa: CASSEQSPYEQYF
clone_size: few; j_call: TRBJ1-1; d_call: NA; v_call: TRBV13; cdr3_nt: TGTGCCAGCAGCGCCGACACCCCCACTGAAGCTTTCTTT; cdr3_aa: CASSADTPTEAFF
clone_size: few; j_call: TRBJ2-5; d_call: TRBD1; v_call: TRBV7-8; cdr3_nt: TGTGCCAGCAGCCCTGGGACAGGGGGTAAAGAGACCCAGTACTTC; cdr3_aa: CASSPGTGGKETQYF